This T cell receptor beta chain was documented in a study of T cells after posttransplantation cyclophosphamide. This clone was observed at least ten times. Method: immunoSEQ multiplex PCR; TCRdb's copy keeps in-frame clones and lacks some. The sample contains about 44,000 clones, none of them singletons. The sequenced sample was PBMCs. This sequence originates from a man in his forties in good health, CMV-negative, and a related stem cell transplant donor.

CDR3 loop: CASIPGGSYF. The CDR3 nucleotides are TGTGCCAGCATCCCAGGGGGCTCGTACTTC. V and J are TRBV21-1 and TRBJ2-4; TRBD1, the table's D call, lacks a check against the DNA. TRBV21-1 is shown as a pseudogene. The CDR3 has 10 residues.